This is a list of T cell receptor beta chains from one sample in a study of CD8+CD57+ T cells in acquired aplastic anemia. TCRdb re-derived calls from the reads in MiXCR, one entry per CDR3 protein. Of fewer than 200,000 distinct CDR3 sequences listed, less than 60% are singletons. Sequenced input: sorted CD4+, CD8+, or CD8+CD57+ T cells (not recorded which) from PBMCs. The source of these receptors is a human donor with aplastic anemia. The CDR3 runs from the conserved cysteine through the conserved F or W. The D gene is left open where the match is weak. Expanded clones are given a class, and other clones once, few, many or no size at all.

clone size	J gene	D gene	V gene	CDR3 protein	CDR3 DNA
few	TRBJ2-5	-	TRBV7-2	CASSSSGTAHETQYF	TGTGCCAGCAGCTCAAGTGGTACGGCCCATGAGACCCAGTACTTC
-	TRBJ2-7	-	TRBV5-4	CASSLRSEQYF	TGTGCCAGCAGCTTGAGGTCCGAGCAGTACTTC
many	TRBJ2-5	-	TRBV5-1	CASSLSVGETQYF	TGCGCCAGCAGCTTGAGCGTGGGGGAGACCCAGTACTTC
few	TRBJ2-1	-	TRBV10-2	CASSESVGGEQFF	TGCGCCAGCAGTGAGTCGGTGGGAGGTGAGCAGTTCTTC
-	TRBJ1-5	TRBD1	TRBV3-1	CASSMGQLSNQPQHF	TGTGCCAGCAGCATGGGACAGCTTAGCAATCAGCCCCAGCATTTT
many	TRBJ1-1	-	TRBV7-9	CASSSTVDTEAFF	TGTGCCAGCAGCTCTACAGTAGACACTGAAGCTTTCTTT
many	TRBJ2-1	-	TRBV7-2	CASSQTTLNEQFF	TGTGCCAGCAGCCAGACGACCCTCAATGAGCAGTTCTTC
-	TRBJ2-1	TRBD2	TRBV2	CASKLAGGLNNEQFF	TGTGCCAGCAAACTAGCGGGAGGACTAAACAATGAGCAGTTCTTC
few	TRBJ2-7	TRBD1	TRBV7-3	CASSSKRDRYYEQYF	TGTGCCAGCAGCTCCAAAAGGGACAGGTACTACGAGCAGTACTTC
many	TRBJ2-1	-	TRBV5-1	CASSGNRYSYNEQFF	TGCGCCAGCAGCGGGAACAGGTACTCCTACAATGAGCAGTTCTTC
-	TRBJ2-7	-	TRBV5-1	CASSLGHDYEQYF	TGCGCCAGCAGCTTAGGACACGACTACGAGCAGTACTTC
-	TRBJ2-1	TRBD2	TRBV7-8	CASVLAGHYNEQFF	TGTGCCAGCGTACTAGCGGGGCACTACAATGAGCAGTTCTTC
many	TRBJ2-1	-	TRBV5-1	CASSPGAGLYNEQFF	TGCGCCAGCAGCCCCGGGGCCGGACTGTACAATGAGCAGTTCTTC
-	TRBJ2-7	-	TRBV11-2	CASTHHPGSGSYEQYF	TGTGCCAGCACCCATCACCCAGGGTCTGGGTCCTACGAGCAGTATTTC
-	TRBJ2-2	-	TRBV3-1	CASSQAQLNTGELFF	TGTGCCAGCAGCCAAGCGCAACTGAACACCGGGGAGCTGTTTTTT
once	TRBJ2-1	TRBD2	TRBV29-1	CSARTLAGFNEQFF	TGCAGCGCTAGAACGCTAGCGGGTTTCAATGAGCAGTTCTTC
many	TRBJ1-1	-	TRBV9	CASSARVGSNTEAFF	TGTGCCAGCAGCGCCAGAGTGGGGTCAAACACTGAAGCTTTCTTT
-	TRBJ2-7	TRBD1	TRBV7-8	CASSLAGTGSTYF	TGTGCCAGCAGCTTAGCCGGGACAGGTTCTACGTACTTC
once	TRBJ1-5	TRBD1	TRBV19	CASSIATGEDQPQHF	TGTGCCAGTAGTATAGCGACAGGGGAAGATCAGCCCCAGCATTTT
-	TRBJ2-7	TRBD1	TRBV19	CASSEQGFEQYF	TGTGCCAGTAGTGAACAGGGGTTCGAGCAGTACTTC
many	TRBJ2-3	-	TRBV7-2	CASSLVAGLADTQYF	TGTGCCAGCAGCTTAGTGGCAGGGCTCGCAGATACGCAGTATTTT
few	TRBJ2-4	-	TRBV6-2/TRBV6-3	CASSSRPAFVGDRAKNIQYF	TGTGCCAGCAGTTCTCGACCGGCTTTTGTGGGGGATCGAGCCAAAAACATTCAGTACTTC